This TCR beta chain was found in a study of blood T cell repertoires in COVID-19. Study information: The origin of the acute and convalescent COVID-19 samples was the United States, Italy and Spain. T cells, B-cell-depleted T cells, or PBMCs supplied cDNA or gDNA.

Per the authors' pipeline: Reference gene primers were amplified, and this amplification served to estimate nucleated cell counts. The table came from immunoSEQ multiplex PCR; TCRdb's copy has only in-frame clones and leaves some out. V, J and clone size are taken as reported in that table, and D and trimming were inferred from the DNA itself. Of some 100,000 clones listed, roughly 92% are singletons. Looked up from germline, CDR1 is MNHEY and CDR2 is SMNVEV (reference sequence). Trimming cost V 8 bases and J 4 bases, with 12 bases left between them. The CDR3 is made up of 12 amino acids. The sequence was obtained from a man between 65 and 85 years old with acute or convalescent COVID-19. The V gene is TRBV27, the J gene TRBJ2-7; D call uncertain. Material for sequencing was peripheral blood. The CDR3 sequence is CASSLPRYEQYF. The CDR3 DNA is TGTGCCAGCTCCCTACCTAGATACGAGCAGTACTTC.